These 16 T cell receptor beta chains originate from one sample sequenced in a study of shared clonotypes between healthy human individuals. This table comes from immunoSEQ multiplex PCR, and its TCRdb copy is limited to in-frame clones, with some not included. The table shows more than 2,000,000 clones, with approximately 93% occurring only once. The sequencing input was naive CD4+ T cells from PBMCs. Subset given: CD45RA+ positively selected. These receptors were collected from a man in his late teens or twenties in good health. Some clones in this sample may be carry-over from other donors' samples.

The chain links TRBV10-2 to TRBJ1-1; TRBD1 matches 8 bases. V shed 8 bases, J shed 1 base, and the junction held 9 bases outside the gene matches. This CDR3 contains 15 residues. The V gene's germline CDR1 is WSHSY and CDR2 SAAADI. DNA for the CDR3: TGCGCCAGCGGCAGGCAGGGGGCGTGGAACACTGAAGCTTTCTTT. Protein product: CASGRQGAWNTEAFF.

The rearrangement links TRBV7-6 to TRBJ1-5, with D hard to call. V was pared by 5 bases and J by 7 bases, with 15 bases between. Germline values: CDR1 SGHVS, CDR2 FNYEAQ. The CDR3 length is 14 residues. The CDR3 is CASSPLGDGQPQHF. Written as DNA, the CDR3 is TGTGCCAGCAGCCCCTTGGGAGACGGCCAGCCCCAGCATTTT.

A note on this clone: The same CDR3 arises from other DNA sequences in this sample as well. The chain joins TRBV29-1 to TRBJ1-1; D is unresolved. Germline V gives CDR1 SQVTM, CDR2 ANQGSEA. This CDR3 is 13 amino acids long. Deletions cut 2 bases from V and 0 bases from J, with 7 bases between. As DNA, the CDR3 is TGCAGCGTTGAACGTCAGTTGAACACTGAAGCTTTCTTT. Translated: CSVERQLNTEAFF.

The V call is TRBV29-1, the J call TRBJ2-1; D is unclear. V lost 7 bases, J lost 5 bases, and 9 bases lay in between. This CDR3 has 11 amino acids. Germline-derived CDR1 and CDR2 are SQVTM and ANQGSEA. CDR3 coding DNA: TGCAGCGCAGAGCTGGACAATGAGCAGTTCTTC. Amino acid sequence: CSAELDNEQFF.

V and J are TRBV9 and TRBJ2-7, with TRBD2 identical over 7 bases. Per the germline V gene, CDR1 is SGDLS and CDR2 is YYNGEE. V gave up 4 bases and J gave up 3 bases; unmatched junction bases: 10. CDR3 length: 15 amino acids. As DNA, the CDR3 is TGTGCCAGCAGCCTCAGGGAGGGTTGGGGCTACGAGCAGTACTTC. Amino acids: CASSLREGWGYEQYF.

The rearrangement links TRBV25-1 to TRBJ2-5; 12 nucleotides agree with TRBD2. V was clipped by 1 base and J by 6 bases; unmatched bases: 6. Germline CDR1 reads MGHDK; CDR2 reads SYGVNS. CDR3 length: 16 amino acids. The CDR3 DNA reads TGTGCCAGCAGTGAATCGCCTAGCGGGAGGGCGCAGACCCAGTACTTC. Its protein product is CASSESPSGRAQTQYF.

The chain couples TRBV4-3 to TRBJ2-1; D possibly corresponds to TRBD2 (6 bases). In germline, CDR1 is LGHNA, CDR2 YSLEER. The CDR3 has 12 residues. V dropped 4 bases and J dropped 12 bases, with 13 bases sitting between them. Here the CDR3 reads CASSRDLGGQFF. In nucleotides, the CDR3 is TGCGCCAGCAGCCGGGACCTGGGAGGGCAGTTCTTC.

V gene TRBV28 combines with J gene TRBJ1-5; maybe TRBD1 (6 bases). The CDR3 consists of 13 residues. Per the germline V gene, CDR1 is MDHEN and CDR2 is SYDVKM. V was pared by 7 bases and J by 9 bases, with 16 bases between. The CDR3 spells CASTGAQIRPQHF. In DNA, the CDR3 is TGTGCCAGCACAGGGGCCCAGATACGGCCCCAGCATTTT.

The V call is TRBV4-2, the J call TRBJ1-2, with D tentatively TRBD1 (5 bases). Between the trimmed V and J ends, which lost 0 bases and 4 bases, there was a span of 18 bases. Germline V gene sequence: CDR1 LGHNA, CDR2 YNFKEQ. The CDR3 totals 17 residues. Here the CDR3 DNA reads TGTGCCAGCAGCCAAGAGTGGGCAGCCACGGGGGGCTATGGCTACACCTTC. This codes for CASSQEWAATGGYGYTF.

The chain carries TRBV5-6 and TRBJ2-3; no definite D call. Germline CDR1 reads SGHDT; CDR2 reads YYEEEE. The CDR3 runs 14 residues. V was shortened by 4 bases and J by 6 bases, with 15 bases between the two germline ends. This chain's CDR3 is CASSTGPLGDTQYF. The CDR3, as DNA: TGTGCCAGCAGCACGGGCCCCCTTGGGGATACGCAGTATTTT.

V is TRBV7-3 and J is TRBJ2-3; D is unclear. Germline V gene lookup returns CDR1 SGHTA and CDR2 FQGTGA. The CDR3 contains 16 residues. The V and J ends lost 5 bases and 1 base respectively, with 16 bases between them. The CDR3 sequence: CASSPTHQMGTDTQYF. CDR3 bases: TGTGCCAGCAGCCCCACGCACCAAATGGGCACAGATACGCAGTATTTT. Full variable domain (outside the CDR3, taken from reference TRBV7-3 and TRBJ2-3): GAGVSQTPSNKVTEKGKYVELRCDPISGHTALYWYRQSLGQGPEFLIYFQGTGAADDSGLPNDRFFAVRPEGSVSTLKIQRTERGDSAVYLCASSPTHQMGTDTQYFGPGTRLTVL.

Concerning this clone itself: This sample includes further DNA sequences coding for the same CDR3. The chain carries TRBV18 and TRBJ2-7; D is perhaps TRBD2 (7 bases). The CDR3 consists of 13 residues. Trimming removed 3 bases from V and 5 bases from J, with 11 bases in between. Per the germline V gene, CDR1 is KGHSH and CDR2 is LQKENI. CDR3 in DNA: TGTGCCAGCTCACCCCGAGGGGGGGACGAGCAGTACTTC. The encoded protein is CASSPRGGDEQYF.

The V call is TRBV28, the J call TRBJ2-2; D might be TRBD1 (5 bases). There are 14 residues in the CDR3. CDR1 is MDHEN and CDR2 is SYDVKM in the germline V gene. V shed 6 bases and J shed 0 bases, with 8 bases lying between them. The CDR3 loop is CASRQGANTGELFF. The CDR3 DNA reads as TGTGCCAGCAGGCAGGGCGCGAACACCGGGGAGCTGTTTTTT.

The chain employs TRBV7-9 and TRBJ2-2; maybe TRBD2 (5 bases). CDR3 length: 14 amino acids. V shed 5 bases and J shed 8 bases, with 15 bases lying between them. Germline assignment: CDR1 SEHNR and CDR2 FQNEAQ (reference sequence). The DNA of the CDR3 is TGTGCCAGCAGCGGGAGTAAGGGCCCTGGGGAGCTGTTTTTT. Its translation is CASSGSKGPGELFF.

The chain uses TRBV2 and TRBJ2-7, with D possibly being TRBD1 (5 bases). Germline V lookup: CDR1 SNHLY, CDR2 FYNNEI. V gave up 2 bases and J gave up 5 bases, with 13 bases separating them. This CDR3 has 14 residues. CDR3 amino acids: CASSEIVQGDEQYF. The DNA for the CDR3 is TGTGCCAGCAGTGAAATCGTGCAGGGCGACGAGCAGTACTTC.

A word on this clone: Other DNA sequences within the sample encode an identical CDR3. The chain joins TRBV18 to TRBJ1-5, with 7 bases lining up with TRBD1. The V gene's germline CDR1 is KGHSH and CDR2 LQKENI. The CDR3 length is 15 residues. V was clipped by 6 bases and J by 5 bases; unmatched bases: 10. CDR3 region: CASSPSGGGDQPQHF. CDR3 in DNA: TGTGCCAGCTCGCCGTCAGGGGGGGGCGATCAGCCCCAGCATTTT. Full variable domain (missing parts from reference TRBV18 and TRBJ1-5): NAGVMQNPRHLVRRRGQEARLRCSPMKGHSHVYWYRQLPEEGLKFMVYLQKENIIDESGMPKERFSAEFPKEGPSILRIQQVVRGDSAAYFCASSPSGGGDQPQHFGDGTRLSIL.